This TCR beta chain derives from a study of blood T cell repertoires in COVID-19. The CDR3 covers 14 residues. With V trimmed by 6 bases and J by 6 bases, 5 bases remained unmatched. Germline assignment: CDR1 MDHEN and CDR2 SYDVKM. Per the original methods: Reference gene primer amplification gave estimated nucleated cell counts. Assay: immunoSEQ multiplex PCR; the TCRdb copy retains only in-frame clones and omits some. D and trimming were read from the DNA, whereas the V and J calls and clone size are those reported in that table. There are 10,000 to 15,000 clones in the sample; approximately 80% occur only once, and 25% lies in the top ten.

This TCR was recovered from a man aged 35-49 years with active or convalescent COVID-19. V is TRBV28 and J is TRBJ1-6; TRBD1 matches at 7 bases. Sequenced material: peripheral blood. CDR3 sequence (DNA): TGTGCCAGCAGCCTGGGACAGTTTAATTCACCCCTCCACTTT. This sequence encodes CASSLGQFNSPLHF.